The rows below give T cell receptor beta chains drawn from one sample of a study of T cell responses to AZD1222 COVID-19 vaccine. The method was immunoSEQ multiplex PCR; TCRdb's version includes in-frame clones alone and lacks a portion of them. This table has around 120,000 clones, around 86% appearing once. The sample in question was peripheral blood, obtained on day 0 of AZD1222 vaccination. The receptors originated from an adult in good health. Both conserved end residues are part of each CDR3. D genes are given only for firm matches. A clone size is listed for some rows: how often the clone was seen (once, few, many), or a class if it is expanded.

j_gene,abundance,d_gene,v_gene,CDR3nt,CDR3aa
TRBJ1-2,NA,NA,TRBV2,TGTGCCAGCACATACAGTCTTTATGGCTACACCTTC,CASTYSLYGYTF
TRBJ2-7,NA,NA,TRBV12-3/TRBV12-4,TGTGCCAGCACCCAAGACGCTGACGAGCAGTACTTC,CASTQDADEQYF
TRBJ1-1,NA,NA,TRBV19,TGTGCCAGTAGTAGGGTTGCAGGGAGCGCTGAAGCTTTCTTT,CASSRVAGSAEAFF
TRBJ2-7,NA,NA,TRBV4-2,TGTGCCAGCAGCCAATGGGCCCAGCCCAGTAACGAGCAGTACTTC,CASSQWAQPSNEQYF
TRBJ1-2,NA,NA,TRBV7-2,TGTGCCAGCAGCTTAATGGATAACTATGGCTACACCTTC,CASSLMDNYGYTF
TRBJ1-1,NA,NA,TRBV6-2/TRBV6-3,TGTGCCAGCAGTTACTCGCCGCCGGGGACGGCTGAAGCTTTCTTT,CASSYSPPGTAEAFF
TRBJ1-3,NA,TRBD1,TRBV27,TGTGCCAGCAGTATGGCCGGGACAGGGGCTTTCACCATATATTTT,CASSMAGTGAFTIYF
TRBJ1-4,NA,TRBD1,TRBV12-5,TGTGCTAGTGGTTCACCCGGCAGGGGGAGAGATGAAAAACTGTTTTTT,CASGSPGRGRDEKLFF
TRBJ2-1,once,TRBD2,TRBV27,TGTGCCAGCAGTTCCCCGACTAGCGGGGGGGCCCATGAGCAGTTCTTC,CASSSPTSGGAHEQFF
TRBJ2-7,NA,TRBD2,TRBV4-1,TGCGCCAGCAGCCACCGACTAGCGGGGAGCTACGAGCAGTACTTC,CASSHRLAGSYEQYF
TRBJ2-3,NA,NA,TRBV7-2,TGTGCCAGCAGCCAAGGATACAGCACAGATACGCAGTATTTT,CASSQGYSTDTQYF
TRBJ1-3,few,NA,TRBV30,TGTGCCTGGAGTATAGGGTCTGCTGGAAACACCATATATTTT,CAWSIGSAGNTIYF
TRBJ2-5,NA,NA,TRBV7-7,TGTGCCAGCAGCTTAGTTCCTTTAGAGACCCAGTACTTC,CASSLVPLETQYF
TRBJ2-7,NA,NA,TRBV5-1,TGCGCCAGCAGCTTGACGGTCTCCTACGAGCAGTACTTC,CASSLTVSYEQYF
TRBJ1-2,NA,NA,TRBV5-4,TGTGCCAGCAGCCTCGACAGCTATGGCTACACCTTC,CASSLDSYGYTF
TRBJ2-7,NA,NA,TRBV7-2,TGTGCCAGCGACCCGGGGGCTGGTATGTACGAGCAGTACTTC,CASDPGAGMYEQYF
TRBJ2-1,NA,TRBD2,TRBV9,TGTGCCAGCAGCCCCCAATCGGGCGGGGGCTCCTACAATGAGCAGTTCTTC,CASSPQSGGGSYNEQFF
TRBJ1-1,few,NA,TRBV15,TGTGCCACCAGCAGAGCCGGGGGATGGACTGAAGCTTTCTTT,CATSRAGGWTEAFF
TRBJ1-2,NA,NA,TRBV6-1,TGTGCCAGCAGTGATTGGGGGGGTAACTATGGCTACACCTTC,CASSDWGGNYGYTF
TRBJ2-5,NA,TRBD2,TRBV4-1,TGCGCCAGCAGCCAAGCCCAGACGTGGCGGGGGGCGAGGGAGACCCAGTACTTC,CASSQAQTWRGARETQYF
TRBJ1-1,NA,NA,TRBV7-9,TGTGCCAGCAGCTTACCGGGACAACACACTGAAGCTTTCTTT,CASSLPGQHTEAFF
TRBJ2-2,NA,TRBD1,TRBV29-1,TGCAGCATTGGACAGGGGGACACCGGGGAGCTGTTTTTT,CSIGQGDTGELFF
TRBJ1-2,NA,NA,TRBV7-9,TGTGCCAGCAGCTCACTTCGCCCTGGCTACACCTTC,CASSSLRPGYTF
TRBJ1-5,once,TRBD1,TRBV7-9,TGTGCAGCCCAGGGGGCTAGCAATCAGCCCCAGCATTTT,CAAQGASNQPQHF
TRBJ2-2,NA,NA,TRBV12-3/TRBV12-4,TGTGCCAGCAGCCGCGTTGCCCCCGGGGAGCTGTTTTTT,CASSRVAPGELFF
TRBJ2-7,few,TRBD2,TRBV30,TGTGCCTGGAGCGCCGCGACTAGCGGTCGAACCTCCTACGAGCAGTACTTC,CAWSAATSGRTSYEQYF
TRBJ1-3,NA,NA,TRBV10-1,TGCGCGACCCGAGGTCCGGCGGGAAACACCATATATTTT,CATRGPAGNTIYF
TRBJ2-1,NA,NA,TRBV9,TGTGCCAGCAGCGTAGACAGCTCCTACAATGAGCAGTTCTTC,CASSVDSSYNEQFF
TRBJ1-3,NA,NA,TRBV3-1/TRBV3-2,TGTGCCAGCAGCAAAACAGGAGCGACTGGAAACACCATATATTTT,CASSKTGATGNTIYF
TRBJ1-2,NA,NA,TRBV27,TGTGCCAGCAGTTTATTGGGGGGCGGGGAGTATGGCTACACCTTC,CASSLLGGGEYGYTF
TRBJ2-3,few,TRBD1,TRBV6-1,TGTGCCAGCAGTAAAGCCCCAGGGGGCGGCACAGATACGCAGTATTTT,CASSKAPGGGTDTQYF
TRBJ2-3,NA,TRBD2,TRBV7-9,TGTGCCAGCAGCTTAGTGGAGACTAGCGCAGATACGCAGTATTTT,CASSLVETSADTQYF
TRBJ1-3,NA,NA,TRBV9,TGTCCCCCTTTGGGAAACACCATATATTTT,CPPLGNTIYF
TRBJ1-1,NA,TRBD1,TRBV10-3,TGTGCCATCAGGGGGACAGGGCGGGACACTGAAGCTTTCTTT,CAIRGTGRDTEAFF
TRBJ1-4,NA,NA,TRBV9,TGTGCCAGCAGCGTAGGGAAGGGGGGATATAATGAAAAACTGTTTTTT,CASSVGKGGYNEKLFF
TRBJ1-2,NA,NA,TRBV3-1/TRBV3-2,TGTGCCAGCAGCCCGATTGGGGGCTATGGCTACACCTTC,CASSPIGGYGYTF
TRBJ1-1,NA,NA,TRBV5-1,TGCGCCAGCAGCCTAGGGGATAGGGGGAACACTGAAGCTTTCTTT,CASSLGDRGNTEAFF
TRBJ2-7,NA,TRBD1,TRBV27,TGTGCCAGCAGTCCCGGGACAGGGGTCCCGGACGAGCAGTACTTC,CASSPGTGVPDEQYF
TRBJ1-6,NA,NA,TRBV7-9,TGTGCCAGCAGCTTAGTCGAGGATTCACCCCTCCACTTT,CASSLVEDSPLHF
TRBJ2-2,NA,TRBD2,TRBV7-9,TGTGCCAGCAGCCGCGGGGGCGGGGAGCTGTTTTTT,CASSRGGGELFF
TRBJ2-5,NA,NA,TRBV11-3,TGTGCCAGCAGCCCTCGGCCAGGGGAGACCCAGTACTTC,CASSPRPGETQYF
TRBJ1-2,NA,TRBD1,TRBV6-5,TGTGCCAGCAGCGACGGGACAGGGCCTCTCGGAGGCTACACCTTC,CASSDGTGPLGGYTF